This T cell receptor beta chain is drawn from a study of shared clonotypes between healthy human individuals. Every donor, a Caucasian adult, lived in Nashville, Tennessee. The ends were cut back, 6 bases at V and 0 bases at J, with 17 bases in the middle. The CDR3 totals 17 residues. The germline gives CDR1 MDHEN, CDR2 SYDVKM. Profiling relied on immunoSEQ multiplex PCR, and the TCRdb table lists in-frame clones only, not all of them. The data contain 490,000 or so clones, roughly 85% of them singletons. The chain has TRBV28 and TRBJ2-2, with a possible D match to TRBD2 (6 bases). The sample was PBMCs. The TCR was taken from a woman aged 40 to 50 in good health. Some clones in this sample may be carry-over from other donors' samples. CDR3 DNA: TGTGCCAGCAGCATGGCTGGTGGAGGGGCGAACACCGGGGAGCTGTTTTTT. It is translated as CASSMAGGGANTGELFF.